This passage covers 27 T cell receptor beta chains from one sample sequenced in a study of tumor and adjacent non-tumor tissue in lung cancer. No cell sorting was done before RNA was extracted from the tissue. The library came from three nested PCR rounds adapted from ARM-PCR protocols. Using its own MiXCR run on the multiplex PCR reads, TCRdb lists one record per CDR3 protein. The table records 65,000 to 80,000 distinct CDR3 sequences, 73% of them present only once. Sequenced sample: lung tumor tissue. The receptors were gathered from a man aged 55 to 70 with non-small cell lung cancer.

A note on this clonotype: At one end, the junction sequence differs from germline, possibly due to a read error. This chain links TRBV12-3 or TRBV12-4 with TRBJ2-7, with 12 bases aligning to TRBD1. This CDR3 has 14 amino acids. The CDR3 DNA follows: TGTGTCAGCAGATGGGGACAGGGGGCGCCCGAGCAGTACTTC. The encoded protein is CVSRWGQGAPEQYF.

Remarks on this clonotype: A junction end diverges from the germline sequence, so it may reflect a read error. This rearrangement joins TRBV6-2 or TRBV6-3 to TRBJ1-5; no firm D call. The germline V gene has CDR1 MNHEY and CDR2 SVGEGT. This CDR3 contains 12 residues. Here the CDR3 DNA reads TGTACCAGCAGTTACCCCTCAATGTATTCGCATTTT. Translation: CTSSYPSMYSHF.

About this clonotype itself: Sequence at one end of the junction differs from germline and may be a read error. The V gene is TRBV6-2 or TRBV6-3, the J gene TRBJ2-2, with a weak D call TRBD2 (7 bases). The CDR3 runs to 15 residues. CDR1 MNHEY and CDR2 SVGEGT come from the germline V gene. CDR3 in DNA: TGTGCCAGCAGTTCAAGCGGGACAAATACCGGGGATCTGTTTTTT. Its protein is CASSSSGTNTGDLFF.

The rearrangement uses TRBV20-1 and TRBJ1-4; 9 bases line up with TRBD1. Germline V gives CDR1 DFQATT, CDR2 SNEGSKA (reference sequence). Trimming cost V 5 bases and J 7 bases; bases outside gene matches: 2. The CDR3 consists of 12 residues. Written as DNA, the CDR3 is TGCAGTGCTGGACAGGGGACTGAAAAACTGTTTTTT. Its translation is CSAGQGTEKLFF.

Regarding this clonotype: A much larger clone lies a single base off, so this may be a read error. This chain joins TRBV28 and TRBJ1-5; 9 nucleotides match TRBD1. The CDR3 contains 17 residues. Per germline, CDR1 MDHEN and CDR2 SYDVKM. The CDR3 coding sequence is TGTGGCAGCAGCCACGGACAGGGGATTCGGAGAGGCCAGCCCCAGCATTTT. Encoded protein: CGSSHGQGIRRGQPQHF.

This rearrangement joins TRBV20-1 to TRBJ2-2; possible D gene TRBD2, 6 bases. Trimming took 6 bases from V and 9 from J, leaving 26 bases between them. The germline gives CDR1 DFQATT, CDR2 SNEGSKA (reference sequence). The CDR3 has 16 amino acids. DNA for the CDR3: TGCAGTGCCTTGCAGGAGGGGCGGGGAGAGGACCGGGAGCTGTTTTTT. This gives the protein CSALQEGRGEDRELFF.

This clonotype was recorded once. A read error may produce the germline difference seen at one junction end. The chain couples TRBV20-1 to TRBJ1-3; 12 bases fit TRBD1. CDR1 is DFQATT, CDR2 SNEGSKA, per germline (reference sequence). The CDR3 runs 14 residues. The CDR3 region has the DNA TGCAGTGCACGGGACAGGGGGCCCGCAAACATCATATATTTT. Translated: CSARDRGPANIIYF.

The sample holds many counts of this clonotype. The gene calls are TRBV6-1 and TRBJ2-7, with TRBD2 matching over 14 bases. CDR3 size: 15 residues. V dropped 7 bases and J dropped 7; count of bases not matched to a gene: 9. Germline V gene sequence: CDR1 MNHNS, CDR2 SASEGT. The chain's CDR3 is CASTLGLAGGWEQYF. CDR3 coding DNA: TGTGCCAGCACCCTCGGACTAGCGGGAGGATGGGAGCAGTACTTC.

As to this clonotype: Relative to the germline gene, one junction end is altered; a read error may explain this. The chain links TRBV10-3 to TRBJ2-3; 9 bases are shared with TRBD1. This CDR3 has 16 amino acids. CDR1 and CDR2 from the germline V gene are ENHRY and SYGVKD. The CDR3 spells CAISERGQGVTDMQYF. The DNA of the CDR3 is TGTGCCATCAGTGAAAGGGGACAGGGTGTAACAGATATGCAGTATTTT.

This clonotype was found once. The germline gene is not matched at one end of the junction; a read error may be the cause. The rearrangement uses TRBV20-1 and TRBJ1-5; possible D gene TRBD1, 6 bases. CDR3 size: 19 residues. Germline V gene lookup returns CDR1 DFQATT and CDR2 SNEGSKA (reference sequence). The CDR3 nucleotides read TGCAGTGCTGAGGGCGCCGGGACACTAAGCTGGTATAGAAATCAGCCCCATCATTTT. It yields the protein CSAEGAGTLSWYRNQPHHF.

Concerning this clonotype itself: One junction end disagrees with the germline gene, perhaps due to a read error. This chain uses TRBV6-2 or TRBV6-3 with TRBJ2-4, with D maybe TRBD1 (5 bases). Germline values: CDR1 MNHEY, CDR2 SVGEGT. The CDR3 is 16 residues long. In nucleotides, the CDR3 is TGTGCCAGCACTCCCCTTCAGGGCGGAGCCAAAAACATTCAATACTTC. It translates to CASTPLQGGAKNIQYF.

Note on this clonotype: The junction departs from the called germline gene at one end, perhaps through a read error. The rearrangement uses TRBV20-1 and TRBJ2-3; TRBD2 agrees at 13 bases. CDR1 is DFQATT and CDR2 is SNEGSKA in the germline V gene (reference sequence). The CDR3 runs to 15 residues. DNA of the CDR3: TGCAGTGCTAAGCTGGGACTAGCGGGAAGAGATACACAGTATTTT. It specifies CSAKLGLAGRDTQYF.

This clonotype was found a few times. Mismatch with germline at one junction end may stem from a read error. J is TRBJ2-1 and V is TRBV20-1; no definite D call. CDR1 is DFQATT, CDR2 SNEGSKA, per germline (reference sequence). CDR3 length: 12 amino acids. The CDR3 spells CIARTLVTKQFF. The CDR3 nucleotides are TGCATTGCTAGAACCCTAGTAACTAAGCAGTTCTTC.

In this sample, this clonotype turned up once. One junction end does not reproduce the germline sequence, and a read error may be involved. The chain recombines TRBV20-1 with TRBJ2-3; D gene unclear. This CDR3 is built from 16 residues. The germline V gene has CDR1 DFQATT and CDR2 SNEGSKA (reference sequence). CDR3 bases: TGCAGTGCTAGAGATCCAGTCACGCGTGGCACAGATGCGCAGTATTTT. Encoded protein: CSARDPVTRGTDAQYF.

This clonotype was detected only a few times. The chain links TRBV10-3 to TRBJ2-1; possible D gene TRBD2, 6 bases. The CDR3 length is 15 residues. Per the germline V gene, CDR1 is ENHRY and CDR2 is SYGVKD. The CDR3 DNA reads TGTGTTATCAGTGAGGCTAGGGACTTCAACAATGAGCAGTTCTTC. Translating it yields CVISEARDFNNEQFF.

With regard to this clonotype: Germline and junction disagree at one end, which may indicate a read error. This rearrangement joins TRBV6-2 or TRBV6-3 to TRBJ1-6; possibly TRBD1 for D (5 bases). The CDR3 is made up of 15 amino acids. The germline CDR1 and CDR2 sequences are MNHEY and SVGEGT. The CDR3 DNA reads as TGTGCCAGGAGTTACCCGGGACGGAGTAATTCACCCCTCCACTTT. This encodes CARSYPGRSNSPLHF.

The V gene is TRBV10-3, the J gene TRBJ2-6, with 16 bases aligning to TRBD2. The CDR3 consists of 20 residues. Germline values: CDR1 ENHRY, CDR2 SYGVKD. V lost 3 bases to trimming and J lost 18 bases; unmatched junction nucleotides: 23. CDR3 sequence reads: CAISEHGTSGRDSGANATTF. CDR3 sequence (DNA): TGTGCCATCAGTGAACATGGGACTAGCGGGAGGGACTCTGGGGCCAACGCCACGACTTTC.

Concerning this clonotype: Its ends do not fully match the called genes, so a read error is possible. The chain employs TRBV29-1 and TRBJ2-1; TRBD2 matches 11 bases. Germline V CDR1 and CDR2: SQVTM, ANQGSEA. CDR3 length: 13 amino acids. The CDR3 loop is CSVERSGRAKTLF. Written as DNA, the CDR3 is TGCAGCGTTGAACGTAGCGGGAGGGCTAAAACACTCTTC.

This clonotype came up a few times. The chain has TRBV5-1 and TRBJ2-2; tentatively, D is TRBD2 (6 bases). The CDR3 is 12 residues long. Trimming stripped 2 bases from V and 8 bases from J, with 7 bases between. Germline V gene sequence: CDR1 SGHRS, CDR2 YFSETQ. The CDR3 nucleotides read TGCGCCAGCAGCTTCGGGGGAGGGGAGCTGTTTTTT. This gives the protein CASSFGGGELFF.

This clonotype was recorded a few times. This chain connects TRBV5-1 to TRBJ2-1; 8 bases fit TRBD1. Germline values: CDR1 SGHRS, CDR2 YFSETQ. The CDR3 is 14 amino acids. V shed 4 bases, J shed 7 bases, and the junction held 7 bases outside the gene matches. The CDR3 is CASSLGQGSNEQFF. CDR3 coding DNA: TGCGCCAGCAGCCTAGGACAGGGTAGTAATGAGCAGTTCTTC.

The chain links TRBV30 to TRBJ2-1, with no clear D. The V gene's germline CDR1 is GTSNPN and CDR2 SVGIG (reference sequence). CDR3 length equals 15 residues. Trimming removed 2 bases at V and 12 bases at J, with 23 bases between. The DNA for the CDR3 is TGTGCCTGGAGTCCCTCGATGGCTAGTGGTGCGTGGCAGTTCTTC. Protein product: CAWSPSMASGAWQFF.

About this clonotype itself: One end of the junction fails to match germline, which may point to a read error. V gene TRBV12-3 or TRBV12-4 combines with J gene TRBJ1-5; TRBD1 might be the D (5 bases). The CDR3 contains 16 residues. CDR3 sequence (DNA): TGTGTCAGCAGTTTCGGTAGAGGGGCCTGGGATCAGCCCCAGCATTTT. It is translated as CVSSFGRGAWDQPQHF.

As to this clonotype: No conserved phenylalanine or tryptophan ends this CDR3, so it is likely a read error. The chain combines TRBV7-8 with TRBJ2-2; 9 bases are shared with TRBD1. The V segment lost 5 bases and the J segment 5 bases; nucleotides outside the gene matches: 9. Per germline, CDR1 SGHVS and CDR2 FQNEAQ. The CDR3 length is 16 residues. In DNA, the CDR3 is TGTGCCAGCAGCAACTCTGGACAGGGGTATACCGGGGAGCTGTTTCTT. It codes for CASSNSGQGYTGELFL.

Notes on this clonotype: Germline and junction disagree at one end, which may indicate a read error. V and J are TRBV11-2 and TRBJ1-2; 7 bases are a match to TRBD1. CDR1 and CDR2 from the germline V gene are SGHAT and FQNNGV. The CDR3 covers 13 residues. The CDR3 DNA reads as TGTCCCAGCAGTCCCAGGGGGGCACGCGGCTACACCTTC. This codes for CPSSPRGARGYTF.

Notes on this clonotype: The junction shows a germline mismatch at one end, possibly a read error. J is TRBJ2-6 and V is TRBV6-1; TRBD2 aligns across 8 bases. Germline values: CDR1 MNHNS, CDR2 SASEGT. The CDR3 has 19 amino acids. The CDR3 sequence is CANSERGSGSSARANVLTF. In DNA, the CDR3 is TGTGCCAACAGTGAACGGGGGAGCGGGAGTTCGGCGCGGGCCAACGTCCTGACTTTC.

Notes on this clonotype: The junction shows a germline mismatch at one end, possibly a read error. The chain has TRBV20-1 and TRBJ2-5, with D perhaps matching TRBD1 or TRBD2 (5 bases each). This CDR3 has 15 residues. Germline CDR1 DFQATT, CDR2 SNEGSKA (reference sequence). Here the CDR3 reads CSTRSGAGHQETQYF. In DNA form, the CDR3 reads TGTAGTACTAGATCCGGCGCAGGGCACCAAGAGACCCAGTACTTC.

Comments on this clonotype: At one end, the junction sequence differs from germline, possibly due to a read error. V gene TRBV11-3 combines with J gene TRBJ2-7, with D perhaps matching TRBD1 or TRBD2 (5 bases each). The CDR3 loop spans 16 amino acids. Germline values: CDR1 SGHNT, CDR2 YENEEA. The CDR3 DNA sequence: TGTGCCAGCTGCTTAGGAACTGGGACGGGTAACTACGATCAGTACTTC. It is translated as CASCLGTGTGNYDQYF.